This TCR beta chain was recorded in a study of cytomegalovirus exposure and HLA in healthy donors. Findings of the study overall: Later analysis associated a missense DCLRE1C variant with TCR beta V- and J-gene trimming.

PCR amplification relied on 60 Vbeta primers (plus 13 Jbeta primers). TCRdb keeps only in-frame clones here, not all; method: immunoSEQ multiplex PCR. Seen here are about 170,000 clones, roughly 84% observed once, and the top ten hold more than 1%. Comment on this clone: The target antigen is unknown.

The length of the CDR3 is 14 residues. With 1 base clipped from V and 5 bases from J, the junction kept 2 bases outside the gene matches. Looked up from germline, CDR1 is KGHSH and CDR2 is LQKENI. Source material: PBMCs. This chain joins TRBV18 and TRBJ2-7, with 10 bases lining up with TRBD1. The receptor comes from a boy younger than 10 in good health and CMV-seronegative. The CDR3 protein is CASSPRQGADEQYV. Here the CDR3 DNA reads TGTGCCAGCTCACCACGACAGGGGGCGGACGAGCAGTACGTC.